This record looks at one TCR beta chain sequence and its context. The antigen this receptor binds is unknown. This could be a read error, since a much larger clone is one nucleotide away. The method was PCR. The instrument given in TCRdb is Illumina HiSeq 2500. TCR libraries were prepared with molecular barcoding, using unique molecular identifiers to normalize TCRbeta repertoire quantification. TCRdb's own reprocessing of the public reads used fastp at Q25 and MiXCR and kept productive beta chains. CDR3 protein sequences are deduplicated, and each keeps its most common genes and DNA. The sample table lists 170,000 or so distinct CDR3 sequences, about 6.8% of them with a count of one. The biggest ten clones account for about 2.9% of the sample. V is shortened by 3 bases, J by 2 bases, and the region joining them spans 8 bases. Measured from the cysteine to the phenylalanine, the CDR3 is 13 residues long. The CDR3 DNA has 39 bases and is translated from base 1. The germline V gene encodes CDR1 LNHDA and CDR2 SQIVND (reference sequence).

The data derive from a study of T-cell reconstitution after alpha-beta-depleted transplantation in children (TCRdb year 2016). Regarding the complete study: T-cell immune reconstitution after TCRalphabeta/CD19-depleted allogeneic hematopoietic cell transplantation in children was quantitatively tracked in the study by means of TCR repertoire profiling.

The rearranged segments are TRBV19 and TRBJ2-7; a tentative D match to TRBD1 spans 6 bases. This sequence originates from a human donor who donated a stem cell graft to a child with Wiskott-Aldrich syndrome. The sequences come from PBMCs from the stem cell graft donor, collected from the stem cell graft. The DNA sequence is as follows: TGTGCCAGTAGTATCTGGACAGCCTACGAGCAGTACTTC. This yields the protein CASSIWTAYEQYF.